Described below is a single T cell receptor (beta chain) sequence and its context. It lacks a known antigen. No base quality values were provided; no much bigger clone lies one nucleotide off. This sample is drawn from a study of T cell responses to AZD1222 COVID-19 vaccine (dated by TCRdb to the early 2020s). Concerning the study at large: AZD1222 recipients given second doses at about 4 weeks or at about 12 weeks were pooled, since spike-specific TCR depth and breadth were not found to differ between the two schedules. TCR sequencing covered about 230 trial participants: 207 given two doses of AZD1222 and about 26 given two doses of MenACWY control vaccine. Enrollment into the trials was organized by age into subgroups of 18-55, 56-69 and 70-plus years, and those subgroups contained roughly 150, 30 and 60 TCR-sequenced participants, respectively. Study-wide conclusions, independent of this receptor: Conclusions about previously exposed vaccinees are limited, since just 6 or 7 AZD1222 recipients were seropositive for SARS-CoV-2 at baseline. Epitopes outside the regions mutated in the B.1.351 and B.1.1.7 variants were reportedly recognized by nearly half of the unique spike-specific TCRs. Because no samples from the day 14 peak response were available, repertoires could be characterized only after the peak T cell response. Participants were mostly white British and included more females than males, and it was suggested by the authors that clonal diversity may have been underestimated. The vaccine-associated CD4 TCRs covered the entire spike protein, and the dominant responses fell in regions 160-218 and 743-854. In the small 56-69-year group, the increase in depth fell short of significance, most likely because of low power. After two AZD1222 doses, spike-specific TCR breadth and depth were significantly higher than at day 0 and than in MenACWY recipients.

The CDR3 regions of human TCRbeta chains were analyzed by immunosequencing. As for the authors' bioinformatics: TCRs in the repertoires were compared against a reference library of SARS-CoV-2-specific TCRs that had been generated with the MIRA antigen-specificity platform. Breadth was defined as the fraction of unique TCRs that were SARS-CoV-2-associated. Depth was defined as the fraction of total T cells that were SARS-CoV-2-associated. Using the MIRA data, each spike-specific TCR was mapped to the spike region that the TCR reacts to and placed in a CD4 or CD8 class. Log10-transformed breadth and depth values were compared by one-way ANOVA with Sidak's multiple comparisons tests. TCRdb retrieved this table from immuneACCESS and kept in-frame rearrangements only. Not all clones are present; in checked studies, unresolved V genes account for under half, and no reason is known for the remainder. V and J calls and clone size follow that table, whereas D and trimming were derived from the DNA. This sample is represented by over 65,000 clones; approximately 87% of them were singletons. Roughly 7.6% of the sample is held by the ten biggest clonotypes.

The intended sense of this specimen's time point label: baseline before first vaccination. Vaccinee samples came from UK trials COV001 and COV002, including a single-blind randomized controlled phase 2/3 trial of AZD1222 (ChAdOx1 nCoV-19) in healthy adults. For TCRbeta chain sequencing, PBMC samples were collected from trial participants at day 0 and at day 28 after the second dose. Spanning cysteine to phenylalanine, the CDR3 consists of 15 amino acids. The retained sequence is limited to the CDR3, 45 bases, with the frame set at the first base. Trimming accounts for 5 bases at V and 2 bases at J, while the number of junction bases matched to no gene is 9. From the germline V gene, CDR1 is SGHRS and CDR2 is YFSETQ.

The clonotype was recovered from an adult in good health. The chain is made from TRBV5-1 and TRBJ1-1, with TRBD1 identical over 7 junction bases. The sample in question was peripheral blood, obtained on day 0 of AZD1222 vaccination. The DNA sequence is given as TGCGCCAGCAGGGGTAATGAGGGGGCCAACACTGAAGCTTTCTTT. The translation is CASRGNEGANTEAFF.